This T cell receptor (beta chain) was sequenced during a study of CD4 T cells in relation to SARS-CoV-2 and coronaviruses. Before the COVID-19 pandemic, during about 2011-2019, CD4+ T cells were taken from unexposed donors. After approximately 10 days of culture, CD4+ T cells were isolated. Testing used SARS-CoV-2 S/N and four cold-coronavirus spikes on unexposed-donor CD4+ T cells, cells permitting. Fresh IL-2 medium replaced half the medium on days 3 and 7. Details on this clone: Its antigen is not identified.

This CDR3 has 15 amino acids. Germline-derived CDR1 and CDR2 are LNHDA and SQIVND (reference sequence). Trimming took off 3 bases at V and 7 bases at J, with 15 bases between the two ends. Data came from immunoSEQ multiplex PCR; TCRdb stores just in-frame clones and leaves some out. Of tens of thousands of clones listed, over 60% are singletons. This TCR was recovered from a human donor in good health. V gene TRBV19 combines with J gene TRBJ2-2; the D call may be TRBD1 or TRBD2 (7 bases each). Sequencing was performed on CD4+ T cells from PBMCs, cultured in vitro. CDR3 in DNA: TGTGCCAGTAGTATGGGAGGGGGCGCCGGCGGGGAGCTGTTTTTT. Amino acid sequence: CASSMGGGAGGELFF.